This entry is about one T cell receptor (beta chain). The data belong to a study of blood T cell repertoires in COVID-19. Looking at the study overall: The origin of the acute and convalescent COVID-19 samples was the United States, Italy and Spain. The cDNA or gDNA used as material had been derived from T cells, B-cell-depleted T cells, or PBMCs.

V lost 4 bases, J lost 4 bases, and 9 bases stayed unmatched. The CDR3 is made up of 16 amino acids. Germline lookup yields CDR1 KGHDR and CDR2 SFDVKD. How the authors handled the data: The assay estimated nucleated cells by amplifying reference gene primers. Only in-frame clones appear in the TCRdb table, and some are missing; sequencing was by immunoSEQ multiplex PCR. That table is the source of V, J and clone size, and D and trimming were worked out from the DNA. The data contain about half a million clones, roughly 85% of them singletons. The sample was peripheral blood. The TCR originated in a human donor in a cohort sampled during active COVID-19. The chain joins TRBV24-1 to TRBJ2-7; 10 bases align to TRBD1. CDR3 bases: TGTGCCACCAGTGAGCGGGGACAGGGGCGGTGGTACGAGCAGTACTTC. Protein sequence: CATSERGQGRWYEQYF.